This T cell receptor beta chain came from a study of human T cells and chemical hapten exposure. Time point meaning: pre-sensitization, week 0. Treatment noted: therapeutic diphenylcyclopropenone sensitization with weekly scalp DPC. The donor pool consisted of alopecia patients aged 18 to 70 years, considered suitable for DPC. A few counts support this clonotype. Its antigen is undetermined. From the RACE reads, TCRdb called clonotypes with MiXCR, one entry per CDR3 protein. This table holds more than 100,000 distinct CDR3 sequences, approximately 12% found once. Study observations and caveats: Expanded TCR sets contained significantly more large CDR3 similarity clusters than controls. More PT1 expanded TCRs went with higher patch test scores.

V shed 5 bases and J shed 0 bases, with 12 bases lying between them. The CDR3 is made up of 15 amino acids. The germline CDR1 and CDR2 sequences are SGHVS and FQNEAQ. This sample comprised whole blood, obtained in connection with sensitization to the hapten diphenylcyclopropenone (DPC). The receptor comes from a woman under 30 with alopecia areata. Some clones in this sample may be carry-over from other donors' samples. The chain links TRBV7-8 to TRBJ2-3, with D uncertain. This CDR3 is CASSPSQWSTDTQYF. CDR3 nucleotide sequence: TGTGCCAGCAGCCCGTCCCAATGGAGCACAGATACGCAGTATTTT.